One TCR beta chain is described in this entry. Its antigen is currently unknown. One entry per CDR3 protein, called by TCRdb with MiXCR from the reads. The table lists around 450,000 distinct CDR3 sequences, about a third of them singletons, with roughly an eighth in the top ten. The data derive from a study of T cell repertoires in cytomegalovirus infection. Across the study: An indication of both CMV infection and matching HLA type came from public TCR beta signatures.

This CDR3 has 16 residues. Germline V gene data show CDR1 as LNHDA and CDR2 as SQIVND (reference sequence). Deletions cut 6 bases from V and 5 bases from J, with 20 bases between. The study's findings and limits: Dominating the ex vivo response were HLA-C-restricted CMV-specific TCR beta clonotypes. Summed public TCR beta family frequency identified CMV carriers bearing the relevant HLA.

The sample was PBMCs. The receptor was derived from a human donor in good health (CMV status not recorded). Some clones in this sample may be carry-over from other donors' samples. The chain links TRBV19 to TRBJ2-1; perhaps TRBD1 as D (5 bases). CDR3 nucleotide sequence: TGTGCCAGTAGGCCACGTGGTCCAGGGTTGAACAATGAGCAGTTCTTC. Translation gives CASRPRGPGLNNEQFF.